This T cell receptor (beta chain) was sequenced for a study of blood T cell repertoires in COVID-19. Per the germline V gene, CDR1 is KGHSH and CDR2 is LQKENI. This CDR3 has 14 residues. As processed by the authors: Using reference gene primer amplification, nucleated cell counts were estimated. The data were produced by immunoSEQ multiplex PCR, yet TCRdb's version contains in-frame clones alone and is incomplete. V and J calls and clone size are given by that table; D and trimming were obtained from the DNA. The sample has about 170,000 clones; 82% are singletons. Comment on this clone: At one of its ends the junction is not consistent with the germline gene, which may arise from a read error.

Material for sequencing was peripheral blood. The chain links TRBV18 to TRBJ1-1; 7 bases map to TRBD1. The origin of this receptor is an elderly woman with active or convalescent COVID-19. The CDR3 nucleotides read TGTGCCAGCTCACCACAAGCTGAGACCCCGACAGGGACTTTT. Protein sequence: CASSPQAETPTGTF.